The clone carrying this T cell receptor (beta chain) came up many times. Its target is not known. TCRdb ran MiXCR on the 5' RACE reads and lists one entry per CDR3 protein. The sample carries around 490,000 distinct CDR3 sequences, under 5.5% recorded once. This CDR3 has 13 residues. V shed 2 bases and J shed 2 bases, with 5 bases lying between them. The sample comes from a study of CD8 T cells in ankylosing spondylitis. The study's findings and limits: Those disease-linked clones were CD8+; they were also relatively rare in peripheral blood. A TCR beta motif made of fewer than 10 highly homologous variants seemed typical of ankylosing spondylitis blood. Certain motif variants had earlier been reported in reactive arthritis synovial fluid and blood. Researchers reportedly found disease-linked clones significantly enriched in matched ankylosing spondylitis synovial fluid.

This sequence joins TRBV12-3 or TRBV12-4 and TRBJ2-3, with D unresolved. This TCR was recovered from a male donor with ankylosing spondylitis. The sequenced sample consisted of blood, either unsorted or a sorted T cell fraction (not recorded which). In nucleotides, the CDR3 is TGTGCCAGCAGTTTAATAGACACAGATACGCAGTATTTT. Residues: CASSLIDTDTQYF.